The next 18 T cell receptor beta chains were all read from a single sample in a study of metastatic and nonmetastatic thyroid tumors. MiXCR reprocessed the PCR reads for TCRdb. The sample lists roughly 58,000 clones; approximately 4.1% were seen once. Every patient was untreated before thyroid surgery. The sample consisted of blood. The receptors originated from a female donor with papillary thyroid cancer or a benign thyroid nodule (not recorded which). Some clones in this sample may be carry-over from other donors' samples.

The table lists this clone with a few counts. This chain links TRBV27 with TRBJ2-7; D possibly uses TRBD1 or TRBD2 (5 bases each). Germline-derived CDR1 and CDR2 are MNHEY and SMNVEV (reference sequence). Trimming took 2 bases from V and 2 from J, leaving 19 bases between them. CDR3 size: 17 residues. Here the CDR3 DNA reads TGTGCCAGCAGTTTACGGGGCGGGCCGGTGGCCACCTACGAGCAGTACTTC. The encoded protein is CASSLRGGPVATYEQYF.

This clone was detected ten times or more. The chain recombines TRBV30 with TRBJ1-1; D might be TRBD1 (6 bases). V was clipped by 4 bases and J by 0 bases, with 9 bases between them. Germline V gene data show CDR1 as GTSNPN and CDR2 as SVGIG (reference sequence). The CDR3 is 13 residues long. The CDR3 DNA reads as TGTGCCTGGACTTGGACAGTGAACACTGAAGCTTTCTTT. The encoded protein is CAWTWTVNTEAFF.

This clone was observed at least ten times. This chain joins TRBV20-1 and TRBJ2-1, with D hard to call. Between the trimmed V and J ends, which lost 5 bases and 7 bases, there was a span of 18 bases. This CDR3 spans 14 amino acids. Germline V lookup: CDR1 DFQATT, CDR2 SNEGSKA (reference sequence). DNA of the CDR3: TGCAGTGCTCCGCGTGATCTGCCTGTGAATGAGCAGTTCTTC. Protein product: CSAPRDLPVNEQFF.

The table lists this clone with many counts. This chain joins TRBV5-8 and TRBJ2-5; 8 bases match TRBD1. V lost 6 bases and J lost 4; bases outside the gene matches: 11. CDR3 size: 15 residues. Germline values: CDR1 SGHTS, CDR2 YDEGEE. The chain's CDR3 is CASTGGKGYVETQYF. The DNA for the CDR3 is TGTGCCAGCACAGGGGGCAAGGGTTATGTAGAGACCCAGTACTTC.

This clone was detected many times. This sequence joins TRBV5-1 and TRBJ2-1; no firm D call. The CDR3 covers 12 residues. Germline V lookup: CDR1 SGHRS, CDR2 YFSETQ. Trimming stripped 0 bases from V and 12 bases from J, with 10 bases between. CDR3 residues: CASSLDLGPQFF. The CDR3 DNA sequence: TGCGCCAGCAGCTTGGACCTAGGACCGCAGTTCTTC.

This clone was counted at least ten times. This CDR3 is also generated by other DNA sequences in the sample. The gene calls are TRBV3-1 and TRBJ2-7, with a weak D call TRBD1 (6 bases). There are 13 residues in the CDR3. Germline loops: CDR1 LGHDT, CDR2 YNNKEL (reference sequence). V was pared by 10 bases and J by 4 bases, with 17 bases between. CDR3 sequence: CATGRGESYEQYF. CDR3 DNA: TGTGCCACCGGCAGGGGAGAGTCTTACGAGCAGTACTTC.

This clone was recorded at least ten times. The chain employs TRBV3-1 and TRBJ1-3, with 9 bases lining up with TRBD1. CDR1 and CDR2 from the germline V gene are LGHDT and YNNKEL (reference sequence). This CDR3 is built from 18 residues. Trimming at V came to 2 bases and at J to 8 bases, leaving 16 bases not matched to a gene. CDR3 loop: CASSQNPSVRDRDHTIYF. Written as DNA, the CDR3 is TGTGCCAGCAGCCAAAACCCCTCTGTGCGGGACAGGGACCACACCATATATTTT.

This clone was seen repeatedly, ten times or more. Other DNA sequences in the same sample also yield this CDR3. The DNA of the CDR3 is TGCAGTGTGGAGTTAGCGGGAGGGGAGACCCAGTACTTC. Protein product: CSVELAGGETQYF. The chain couples TRBV20-1 to TRBJ2-5; 11 bases agree with TRBD2. The J segment lost 5 bases and the V segment lost 7 bases, leaving 6 bases of the junction unmatched. Germline CDR1 is DFQATT and CDR2 is SNEGSKA (reference sequence). The CDR3 has 13 amino acids.

This clone was recorded many times. The chain carries TRBV7-6 and TRBJ2-5, with a possible D match to TRBD2 (6 bases). Between the trimmed V and J ends, which lost 2 bases and 3 bases, there was a span of 10 bases. CDR3 length: 14 residues. Germline values: CDR1 SGHVS, CDR2 FNYEAQ. In DNA form, the CDR3 reads TGTGCCAGCAGCTTAAGCGGGCCGAAAGAGACCCAGTACTTC. It yields the protein CASSLSGPKETQYF.

This clone appeared a few times. V and J are TRBV27 and TRBJ2-7, with 8 bases matching TRBD2. Trimming took 0 bases from V and 2 from J; bases not matched to a gene: 3. Germline CDR1 is MNHEY and CDR2 is SMNVEV (reference sequence). CDR3 length: 15 residues. CDR3 nucleotides: TGTGCCAGCAGTTTATCTGCGGGAGGCCCCTACGAGCAGTACTTC. Its translation is CASSLSAGGPYEQYF.

In its sample, this clone was seen a few times. The chain has TRBV6-2 or TRBV6-3 and TRBJ1-6; D remains ambiguous. The V gene lost 5 bases and the J gene lost 7 bases, with 9 bases spanning the gap. Germline V gene data show CDR1 as MNHEY and CDR2 as SVGEGT. This CDR3 is 13 amino acids long. DNA for the CDR3: TGTGCCAGCAGTCGGACGGGGAATTCACCCCTCCACTTT. Residues: CASSRTGNSPLHF.

In its sample, this clone was seen many times. V is TRBV14 and J is TRBJ2-5; tentative D call: TRBD2 (6 bases). Germline lookup yields CDR1 SGHDN and CDR2 FVKESK. The CDR3 covers 15 residues. V was shortened by 2 bases and J by 5 bases, with 15 bases between the two germline ends. The CDR3, as DNA: TGTGCCAGCAGCCAACGAAGATCGGGGGTGGAGACCCAGTACTTC. It codes for CASSQRRSGVETQYF.

Concerning this clone itself: This may be a read error: a much more frequent sequence differs by one nucleotide. Other DNA sequences within the sample encode an identical CDR3. The V call is TRBV30, the J call TRBJ1-3; D is possibly TRBD1 (6 bases). Germline V lookup: CDR1 GTSNPN, CDR2 SVGIG (reference sequence). The CDR3 contains 14 residues. The CDR3: CAWSVWGARNTIYF. The CDR3 nucleotides read TGTGCCTGGAGTGTATGGGGGGCAAGAAACACCATATACTTT.

This clone was found many times. Other DNA sequences of this sample code for an identical CDR3. The chain employs TRBV20-1 and TRBJ2-3, with TRBD2 matching 10 bases. The length of the CDR3 is 16 residues. Per germline, CDR1 DFQATT and CDR2 SNEGSKA (reference sequence). With 3 bases clipped from V and 3 bases from J, the junction kept 9 bases outside the gene matches. The CDR3 DNA sequence: TGCAGTGCTAGGGAACATAGCGGGAGGAATACAGATACGCAGTATTTT. Its protein product is CSAREHSGRNTDTQYF.

This clone came up many times. Distinct nucleotide sequences in the sample also encode this CDR3. The genes are TRBV6-2 or TRBV6-3 and TRBJ2-7; 7 bases agree with TRBD2. The ends lost 2 bases at V and 6 bases at J; junction bases unmatched: 10. The germline V gene encodes CDR1 MNHEY and CDR2 SVGEGT. The CDR3 is 15 residues long. CDR3 coding DNA: TGTGCCAGCAGTTACGGCGTGGCGGGAGTCCGCGAGCAGTACTTC. Protein: CASSYGVAGVREQYF.

In its sample, this clone was seen many times. The V call is TRBV6-5, the J call TRBJ2-7; D not certain. CDR3 length: 15 residues. V was cut by 2 bases and J by 0 bases, with 11 bases left in between. Germline V gene sequence: CDR1 MNHEY, CDR2 SVGAGI. This CDR3 reads CASSYSTASSYEQYF. CDR3 bases: TGTGCCAGCAGTTACAGCACAGCGAGCTCCTACGAGCAGTACTTC.

This clone was observed at least ten times. This chain connects TRBV28 to TRBJ1-5; 7 bases are a match to TRBD1. Germline CDR1 and CDR2: MDHEN and SYDVKM. This CDR3 region has 15 residues. V lost 7 bases to trimming and J lost 3 bases; unmatched junction nucleotides: 9. The CDR3 loop reads CASIPGGGANQPQHF. DNA for the CDR3: TGTGCCAGCATCCCTGGAGGGGGCGCCAATCAGCCCCAGCATTTT.

This clone was counted at least ten times. This chain links TRBV10-3 with TRBJ1-5, with 7 bases lining up with TRBD1. The trim removed 6 bases at V and 5 bases at J, leaving 4 bases unmatched. The CDR3 covers 13 residues. CDR1 ENHRY and CDR2 SYGVKD come from the germline V gene. This chain's CDR3 is CAISGTEDQPQHF. The CDR3 DNA follows: TGTGCCATCAGCGGGACAGAAGATCAGCCCCAGCATTTT.